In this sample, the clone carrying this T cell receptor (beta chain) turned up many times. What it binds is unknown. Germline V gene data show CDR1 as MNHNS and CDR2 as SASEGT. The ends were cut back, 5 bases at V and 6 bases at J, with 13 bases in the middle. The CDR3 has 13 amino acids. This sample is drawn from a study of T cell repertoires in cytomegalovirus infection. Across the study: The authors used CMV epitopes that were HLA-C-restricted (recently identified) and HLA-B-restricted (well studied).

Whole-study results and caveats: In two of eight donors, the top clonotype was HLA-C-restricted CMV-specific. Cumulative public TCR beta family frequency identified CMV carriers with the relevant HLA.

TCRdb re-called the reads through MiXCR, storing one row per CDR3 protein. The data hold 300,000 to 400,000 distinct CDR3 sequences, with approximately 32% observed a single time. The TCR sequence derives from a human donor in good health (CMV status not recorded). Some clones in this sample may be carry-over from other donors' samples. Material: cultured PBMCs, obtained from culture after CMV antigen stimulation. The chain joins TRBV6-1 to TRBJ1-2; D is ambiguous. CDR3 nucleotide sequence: TGTGCCAGCAGTTTGAACGGACGGGATGGCTACACCTTC. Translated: CASSLNGRDGYTF.